This T cell receptor (beta chain) was identified during a study of blood T cell repertoires in COVID-19. Study overall: From T cells, B-cell-depleted T cells, or PBMCs came the material, which was cDNA or gDNA.

Original processing notes: Counts of nucleated cells, estimated from reference gene primer amplification, were obtained. Method: immunoSEQ multiplex PCR; TCRdb's copy keeps in-frame clones and lacks some. V, J and clone size are taken as reported in that table, and D and trimming were inferred from the DNA itself. Of 150,000 to 200,000 clones listed, about 92% are singletons. Seattle-derived patients entered the study during active infection and were followed longitudinally. Germline V gene sequence: CDR1 MNHEY, CDR2 SVGAGI. Trimming took 7 bases from V and 3 from J, leaving 15 bases between them. The CDR3 length is 14 residues.

V usage is TRBV6-5 and J usage is TRBJ1-1, with a possible D match to TRBD1 (5 bases). This TCR was recovered from a woman aged 55 to 70 with COVID-19, enrolled during active disease. Sequenced material: peripheral blood. The CDR3 protein is CASTSGGFDTEAFF. CDR3 nucleotides: TGTGCCAGCACCTCTGGGGGGTTCGACACTGAAGCTTTCTTT.